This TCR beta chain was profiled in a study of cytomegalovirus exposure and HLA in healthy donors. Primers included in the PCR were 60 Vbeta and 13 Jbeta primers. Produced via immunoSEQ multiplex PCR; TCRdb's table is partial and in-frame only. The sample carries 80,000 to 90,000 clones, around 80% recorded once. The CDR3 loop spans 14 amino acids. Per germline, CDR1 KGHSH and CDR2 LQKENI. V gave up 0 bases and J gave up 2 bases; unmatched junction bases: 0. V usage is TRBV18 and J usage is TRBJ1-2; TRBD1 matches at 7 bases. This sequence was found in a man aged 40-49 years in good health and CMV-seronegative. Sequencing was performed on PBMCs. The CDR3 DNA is TGTGCCAGCTCACCACCGGGACAGAACTATGGCTACACCTTC. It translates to CASSPPGQNYGYTF.